Following are 23 T cell receptor beta chains from one sample sequenced in a study of T cell repertoires in cytomegalovirus infection. The antigens these receptors bind are not known. TCRdb reprocessed the reads via MiXCR and lists one record per CDR3 protein. The sample shows about 160,000 distinct CDR3 sequences, approximately 21% of them seen only once. The material was CD8+ T cells from cultured PBMCs, obtained from culture after CMV antigen stimulation. Receptor source: a human donor in good health (CMV status not recorded). Some clones in this sample may be carry-over from other donors' samples.

This clonotype was found a few times. The chain recombines TRBV9 with TRBJ2-3; 7 bases match TRBD2. The CDR3 has 17 amino acids. V lost 4 bases, J lost 2 bases, and 13 bases stayed unmatched. Germline CDR1 and CDR2: SGDLS and YYNGEE. The CDR3, as DNA: TGTGCCAGCAGCCGCTCAGGCTTAGCGGGCGACACAGATACGCAGTATTTT. Its translation is CASSRSGLAGDTDTQYF. Full variable domain (rest looked up from reference TRBV9 and TRBJ2-3): DSGVTQTPKHLITATGQRVTLRCSPRSGDLSVYWYQQSLDQGLQFLIQYYNGEERAKGNILERFSAQQFPDLHSELNLSSLELGDSALYFCASSRSGLAGDTDTQYFGPGTRLTVL.

The V call is TRBV7-2, the J call TRBJ1-2; D unclear. The CDR3 runs to 14 residues. Germline loops: CDR1 SGHTA, CDR2 FQGNSA. V gave up 1 base and J gave up 2 bases, with 8 bases separating them. The CDR3 coding sequence is TGTGCCAGCAGCTTAGTCCCGCAGAACTATGGCTACACCTTC. Its protein is CASSLVPQNYGYTF.

The chain is built from TRBV6-1 and TRBJ2-3; the D is unclear. Trimming stripped 5 bases from V and 3 bases from J, with 9 bases between. In germline, CDR1 is MNHNS, CDR2 SASEGT. The CDR3 spans 13 residues. The CDR3 DNA reads as TGTGCCAGCAGTTCCCTCTTTACAGATACGCAGTATTTT. It specifies CASSSLFTDTQYF.

This clonotype was picked up a small number of times. V is TRBV6-1 and J is TRBJ1-1; 10 bases fit TRBD1. Germline lookup yields CDR1 MNHNS and CDR2 SASEGT. The length of the CDR3 is 13 residues. V dropped 9 bases and J dropped 5; count of bases not matched to a gene: 6. The CDR3 sequence: CASTDRGGTEAFF. Here the CDR3 DNA reads TGTGCCAGTACGGACAGGGGGGGGACTGAAGCTTTCTTT.

In its sample, this clonotype was seen a few times. This chain links TRBV4-1 with TRBJ2-7; perhaps TRBD1 as D (6 bases). This CDR3 region has 14 residues. Per germline, CDR1 MGHRA and CDR2 YSYEKL. Trimming cost V 5 bases and J 2 bases, with 13 bases left between them. For the CDR3, the DNA is TGCGCCAGCAGCAGCCTCGGACAGACCTACGAGCAGTACTTC. Its translation is CASSSLGQTYEQYF.

This clonotype was detected a few times. The chain is built from TRBV7-8 and TRBJ1-2, with 7 bases matching TRBD1. From germline, CDR1 is SGHVS and CDR2 FQNEAQ. The CDR3 is 13 amino acids. V was pared by 5 bases and J by 4 bases, with 4 bases of the junction left unmatched. This CDR3 reads CASSADRTYGYTF. CDR3 in DNA: TGTGCCAGCAGCGCGGACAGGACCTATGGCTACACCTTC.

This clonotype was observed a few times. The rearrangement joins TRBV7-2 to TRBJ1-2; tentative D call: TRBD1 (5 bases). The ends were cut back, 5 bases at V and 6 bases at J, with 19 bases in the middle. Germline-derived CDR1 and CDR2 are SGHTA and FQGNSA. The CDR3 covers 15 residues. CDR3 sequence (DNA): TGTGCCAGCAGCGAAGACCCCGGGACTCCGGATGGCTACACCTTC. Its translation is CASSEDPGTPDGYTF.

The chain links TRBV2 to TRBJ1-1; tentatively, D is TRBD1 (5 bases). Trimming pared 7 bases from V and 0 bases from J, leaving 12 bases between. In germline, CDR1 is SNHLY, CDR2 FYNNEI. The CDR3 has 14 residues. The CDR3: CASITDSMNTEAFF. DNA for the CDR3: TGTGCCAGCATTACTGACAGCATGAACACTGAAGCTTTCTTT.

There are a few counts of this clonotype. The genes are TRBV6-1 and TRBJ1-6; 7 bases fit TRBD1. The length of the CDR3 is 17 residues. Trimming took 8 bases from V and 0 from J; bases not matched to a gene: 10. Germline loops: CDR1 MNHNS, CDR2 SASEGT. The CDR3 nucleotides read TGTGCCAGCGGGTCGACAGGGCGCACCTCCTATAATTCACCCCTCCACTTT. Protein: CASGSTGRTSYNSPLHF.

The chain recombines TRBV7-9 with TRBJ2-1; no clear D. The length of the CDR3 is 15 residues. The germline gives CDR1 SEHNR, CDR2 FQNEAQ (reference sequence). Trimming left V 5 bases short and J 3 bases short, with 14 bases between. DNA for the CDR3: TGTGCCAGCAGCCCCGAGTGGGCAGTCTACAATGAGCAGTTCTTC. It codes for CASSPEWAVYNEQFF.

This clonotype showed up just a few times. The DNA of the CDR3 is TGTGCCAGCAGCTTAGAGCAGAATGAGCAGTTCTTC. It codes for CASSLEQNEQFF. The chain links TRBV7-6 to TRBJ2-1, with D unclear. V gave up 1 base and J gave up 7 bases, with 5 bases separating them. The CDR3 loop spans 12 amino acids. Per germline, CDR1 SGHVS and CDR2 FNYEAQ.

The chain has TRBV28 and TRBJ2-1, with TRBD2 matching over 11 bases. J gave up 5 bases and V 3 bases, and 3 bases lay outside the gene matches. The CDR3 totals 15 residues. The V gene's germline CDR1 is MDHEN and CDR2 SYDVKM. The CDR3 sequence is CASSLIAGGNNEQFF. The CDR3 DNA sequence: TGTGCCAGCAGTTTGATAGCGGGGGGGAACAATGAGCAGTTCTTC.

This clonotype was counted once. The chain combines TRBV7-2 with TRBJ2-7; 9 bases line up with TRBD1. The CDR3 loop spans 16 amino acids. Germline trimming cut 5 bases from V and 2 bases from J; bases unmatched to any gene: 10. Germline V lookup: CDR1 SGHTA, CDR2 FQGNSA. In nucleotides, the CDR3 is TGTGCCAGCAGCCCCCACACCGGGACAGGGCCCTACGAGCAGTACTTC. It translates to CASSPHTGTGPYEQYF.

This chain joins TRBV9 and TRBJ2-7; no firm D call. The V gene's germline CDR1 is SGDLS and CDR2 YYNGEE. The CDR3 has 14 amino acids. V lost 3 bases to trimming and J lost 1 base, with 11 bases between them. CDR3 amino acids: CASSADTRSYEQYF. The DNA for the CDR3 is TGTGCCAGCAGCGCCGATACACGATCCTACGAGCAGTACTTC.

This clonotype was observed a handful of times. This sequence joins TRBV6-5 and TRBJ2-1; weak D call: TRBD2 (5 bases). Germline V gives CDR1 MNHEY, CDR2 SVGAGI. The V end lost 0 bases, the J end lost 0 bases, and 15 bases lay between the germline ends. CDR3 size: 18 residues. The CDR3 here is CASSYSGLLEPSYNEQFF. The CDR3 coding sequence is TGTGCCAGCAGTTACTCGGGCCTACTAGAACCCTCCTACAATGAGCAGTTCTTC.

In its sample, this clonotype was seen a few times. This chain's CDR3 is CASSSFRESYEQYF. The CDR3, as DNA: TGTGCCAGCAGTAGTTTTAGAGAATCCTACGAGCAGTACTTC. V usage is TRBV27 and J usage is TRBJ2-7, with D hard to call. V was cut by 5 bases and J by 1 base, with 12 bases left in between. The CDR3 is made up of 14 amino acids. Germline V gives CDR1 MNHEY, CDR2 SMNVEV (reference sequence).

This rearrangement joins TRBV6-2 or TRBV6-3 to TRBJ2-2; D ambiguous. Germline assignment: CDR1 MNHEY and CDR2 SVGEGT. This CDR3 is 12 amino acids long. Trimming cost V 2 bases and J 16 bases, with 14 bases left between them. The CDR3 loop is CASSYPPYPRFF. Written as DNA, the CDR3 is TGTGCCAGCAGTTACCCGCCATACCCGAGGTTTTTT.

The V gene is TRBV4-3, the J gene TRBJ2-7, with D perhaps matching TRBD1 (5 bases). The length of the CDR3 is 16 residues. Germline-derived CDR1 and CDR2 are LGHNA and YSLEER. Deletions cut 0 bases from V and 0 bases from J, with 12 bases between. The CDR3 DNA reads TGCGCCAGCAGCCAAGATGGTGTGGGGCGCTCCTACGAGCAGTACTTC. Protein sequence: CASSQDGVGRSYEQYF.

This clonotype showed up just a few times. The CDR3 region has the DNA TGTGCCAGCAGTTCAACCAGGTCGCCGTTCCAAGAGACCCAGTACTTC. The encoded protein is CASSSTRSPFQETQYF. This chain uses TRBV6-1 with TRBJ2-5; no clear D gene. This CDR3 has 16 amino acids. V lost 5 bases, J lost 1 base, and 17 bases lay in between. CDR1 MNHNS and CDR2 SASEGT come from the germline V gene.

The gene calls are TRBV12-3 or TRBV12-4 and TRBJ2-7; 10 positions agree with TRBD1. The CDR3 totals 11 residues. Trimming cost V 6 bases and J 12 bases; bases outside gene matches: 5. The CDR3 spells CASSYGTGVYF. In DNA, the CDR3 is TGTGCCAGCAGCTATGGGACAGGGGTGTACTTC.

The rearrangement uses TRBV7-2 and TRBJ2-2; the D gene is possibly TRBD2 (6 bases). The germline V gene encodes CDR1 SGHTA and CDR2 FQGNSA. This CDR3 is 15 amino acids long. V lost 1 base to trimming and J lost 1 base, with 7 bases between them. This CDR3 is CASSLVEGNTGELFF. The CDR3, as DNA: TGTGCCAGCAGCTTAGTGGAGGGGAACACCGGGGAGCTGTTTTTT.

V and J are TRBV6-2 or TRBV6-3 and TRBJ2-3; possibly TRBD1 or TRBD2 for D (5 bases each). Trimming left V 2 bases short and J 0 bases short, with 12 bases between. The CDR3 consists of 16 residues. The germline V gene encodes CDR1 MNHEY and CDR2 SVGEGT. DNA for the CDR3: TGTGCCAGCAGTTACCGACAGCCGGGGAGCACAGATACGCAGTATTTT. The encoded protein is CASSYRQPGSTDTQYF.

J is TRBJ2-2 and V is TRBV7-6; TRBD2 matches 7 bases. Trimming took 0 bases from V and 7 from J; bases not matched to a gene: 8. Germline V gene lookup returns CDR1 SGHVS and CDR2 FNYEAQ. There are 16 residues in the CDR3. The CDR3 loop reads CASSLATSGVFGELFF. DNA for the CDR3: TGTGCCAGCAGCTTAGCGACCAGCGGGGTATTCGGGGAGCTGTTTTTT.